A single T cell receptor beta chain is shown here with its context. Antigen specificity is unknown. CDR1 SEHNR and CDR2 FQNEAQ come from the germline V gene (reference sequence). The CDR3 loop spans 13 amino acids. This specimen comes from a study of blood T cells in healthy people across ages. Study in general: There was about one barcoded beta molecule captured by template switching per two T cells.

Points from the study as a whole: With naive T cell percentage, TCR beta diversity showed a strong correlation.

Combining a sample-barcoded 5' primer with a J-beta primer mix, a second PCR ran for roughly 6 to 12 cycles. Every molecule of cDNA carried a tag from a template-switch adaptor with 12 random nucleotides. TCRdb ran MiXCR on the 5' RACE reads and lists one entry per CDR3 protein. The sample holds under 1,000,000 distinct CDR3 sequences, less than 60% seen once. This receptor was obtained from an elderly man in good health. The chain is built from TRBV7-9 and TRBJ2-5; possibly TRBD1 for D (6 bases). Judging by the DNA end, TRBJ2-7 fits better; the J call may be wrong. Input material: blood. The CDR3 spells CASSLEGGTEQYF. In nucleotides, the CDR3 is TGTGCCAGCAGCTTAGAAGGGGGTACCGAGCAGTACTTC.